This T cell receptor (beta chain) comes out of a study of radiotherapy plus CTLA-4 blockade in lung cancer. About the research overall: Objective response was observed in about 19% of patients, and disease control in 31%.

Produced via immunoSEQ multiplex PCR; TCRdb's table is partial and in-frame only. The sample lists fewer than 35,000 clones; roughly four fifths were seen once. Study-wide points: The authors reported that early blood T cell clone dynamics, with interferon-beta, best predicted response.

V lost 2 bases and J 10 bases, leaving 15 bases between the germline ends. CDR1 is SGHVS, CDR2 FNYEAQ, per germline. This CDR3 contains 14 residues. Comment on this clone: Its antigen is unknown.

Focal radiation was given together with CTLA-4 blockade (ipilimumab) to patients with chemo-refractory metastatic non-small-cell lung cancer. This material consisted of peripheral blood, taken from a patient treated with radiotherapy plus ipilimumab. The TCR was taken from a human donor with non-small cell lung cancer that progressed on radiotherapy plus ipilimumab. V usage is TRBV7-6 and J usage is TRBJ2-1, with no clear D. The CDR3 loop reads CASSLPPHTTEQFF. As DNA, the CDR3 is TGTGCCAGCAGCTTACCCCCCCATACCACCGAGCAGTTCTTC.